The 3 T cell receptor beta chains reported below all come from one sample, sequenced in a study of cytomegalovirus exposure and HLA in healthy donors. PCR was performed using 60 Vbeta and 13 Jbeta primers. Profiled with immunoSEQ multiplex PCR; TCRdb holds only in-frame clones, not every one. The sample contains more than 95,000 clones, 80% to 85% of which appear only once. Sequencing was carried out using PBMCs. The receptors were gathered from a woman aged 25 to 45 in good health and CMV-seronegative.

The V and J genes are TRBV11-2 and TRBJ2-1, with TRBD2 matching 13 bases. CDR1 is SGHAT, CDR2 FQNNGV, per germline. With V trimmed by 5 bases and J by 7 bases, 8 bases remained unmatched. The CDR3 is 16 residues long. CDR3 loop: CASSLYPGLAGNEQFF. In nucleotides, the CDR3 is TGTGCCAGCAGCCTTTATCCGGGACTAGCGGGGAATGAGCAGTTCTTC.

This clone occurred once. The chain employs TRBV19 and TRBJ2-5; the match to TRBD1 covers 10 bases. This CDR3 has 15 residues. In germline, CDR1 is LNHDA, CDR2 SQIVND (reference sequence). V gave up 3 bases and J gave up 5 bases; unmatched junction bases: 6. CDR3 sequence reads: CASSIGTGVRETQYF. Here the CDR3 DNA reads TGTGCCAGTAGTATCGGGACAGGGGTCCGGGAGACCCAGTACTTC.

This clone was counted only a few times. Other DNA sequences in this specimen translate into the identical CDR3. The chain combines TRBV5-1 with TRBJ2-3; 8 bases map to TRBD2. CDR1 is SGHRS, CDR2 YFSETQ, per germline. Losses at the gene ends were 4 bases for V and 1 base for J; bases not matched to a gene: 2. The CDR3 is 14 residues long. CDR3 protein: CASSPGGGTDTQYF. CDR3 DNA sequence: TGCGCCAGCAGCCCGGGGGGGGGCACAGATACGCAGTATTTT.